This T cell receptor (beta chain) came from a study of T cells in Graves' hyperthyroidism and ophthalmopathy. Background on the study: Peripheral blood was drawn at first diagnosis, prior to all treatment. General observations from the study: A model of 13 V-J features distinguished ophthalmopathy from stable hyperthyroidism.

This clonotype appeared many times. Its antigen remains unknown. The CDR3 has 13 residues. With 4 bases removed from V and 7 bases from J, the gap between germline ends came to 12 bases. Looked up from germline, CDR1 is KGHDR and CDR2 is SFDVKD. TCR beta CDR3 region amplification was performed from RNA transcripts. First-round RT-PCR with HTBI primers amplified the TCR CDR3 region. TCRdb reprocessed the multiplex PCR reads via MiXCR and lists one record per CDR3 protein. The sample lists under 450,000 distinct CDR3 sequences, about a sixth occurring once. The TCR was taken from a woman aged 25 to 39 with Graves' hyperthyroidism that later progressed to Graves' ophthalmopathy. Source material: blood. The rearrangement uses TRBV24-1 and TRBJ1-2; no reliable D call. The CDR3 is CATSERMSTGYTF. The CDR3 nucleotides are TGTGCCACCAGTGAACGGATGAGTACTGGCTACACCTTC.